The 7 T cell receptor beta chains reported below all come from one sample, sequenced in a study of T-cell memory formation after mild COVID-19. TCRdb reprocessed the 5' RACE reads via MiXCR and lists one record per CDR3 protein. Among about 210,000 distinct CDR3 sequences listed, roughly a tenth were seen once. The specimen sequenced was PBMCs or a T cell subset sorted from them (not recorded which). The receptors derive from a man between 18 and 35 years old who had mild COVID-19 (a few samples of this study predate the infection). Cell type and time point are not known.

In this sample, this clonotype turned up a few times. The V gene is TRBV7-9, the J gene TRBJ1-2; TRBD1 agrees at 7 bases. Germline V gives CDR1 SEHNR, CDR2 FQNEAQ (reference sequence). The ends lost 5 bases at V and 4 bases at J; junction bases unmatched: 7. The CDR3 totals 14 residues. DNA for the CDR3: TGTGCCAGCAGCCGTCAAACAGGGGCCTATGGCTACACCTTC. It translates to CASSRQTGAYGYTF.

This clonotype has a handful of counts. The chain has TRBV5-1 and TRBJ1-4; TRBD1 aligns across 9 bases. Germline V gives CDR1 SGHRS, CDR2 YFSETQ. The trim removed 3 bases at V and 6 bases at J, leaving 3 bases unmatched. The CDR3 has 14 amino acids. The CDR3: CASSWGQGDEKLFF. The CDR3 bases are TGCGCCAGCAGCTGGGGACAGGGCGATGAAAAACTGTTTTTT.

This clonotype appeared many times. The chain joins TRBV4-1 to TRBJ2-5; 10 positions agree with TRBD1. The CDR3 runs to 14 residues. Germline loops: CDR1 MGHRA, CDR2 YSYEKL. Trimming at V came to 4 bases and at J to 5 bases, leaving 4 bases not matched to a gene. The CDR3 here is CASSRDRGRETQYF. Written as DNA, the CDR3 is TGCGCCAGCAGCCGAGACAGGGGGCGGGAGACCCAGTACTTC.

This clonotype came up many times. This chain links TRBV4-1 with TRBJ2-5, with TRBD2 matching 10 bases. The CDR3 extends over 16 amino acids. With V trimmed by 4 bases and J by 5 bases, 10 bases remained unmatched. The germline V gene has CDR1 MGHRA and CDR2 YSYEKL. Here the CDR3 DNA reads TGCGCCAGCAGCCCCCGGCTAGCGGGGGCCCAGGAGACCCAGTACTTC. Amino acids: CASSPRLAGAQETQYF.

As DNA, the CDR3 is TGTGCCAGCAGCGGGGCTCCCTACAATGAGCAGTTCTTC. Translation gives CASSGAPYNEQFF. V gene TRBV6-2 or TRBV6-3 combines with J gene TRBJ2-1; either TRBD1 or TRBD2 may fit D (5 bases each). CDR3 length: 13 amino acids. Germline values: CDR1 MNHEY, CDR2 SVGEGT. V was clipped by 6 bases and J by 2 bases, with 8 bases between them.

This chain joins TRBV5-4 and TRBJ2-1; a weak D match, TRBD2 (6 bases). This CDR3 region has 15 residues. Germline V CDR1 and CDR2: SGHNT, YYREEE (reference sequence). Trimming removed 2 bases at V and 7 bases at J, with 16 bases between. The CDR3, as DNA: TGTGCCAGCAGCTTCAACGGGGACTTCCCTAATGAGCAGTTCTTC. Translation: CASSFNGDFPNEQFF. Variable domain in full (rest from reference TRBV5-4 and TRBJ2-1): ETGVTQSPTHLIKTRGQQVTLRCSSQSGHNTVSWYQQALGQGPQFIFQYYREEENGRGNFPPRFSGLQFPNYSSELNVNALELDDSALYLCASSFNGDFPNEQFFGPGTRLTVL.

V usage is TRBV27 and J usage is TRBJ1-2, with D possibly matching TRBD1 (6 bases). Trimming took off 5 bases at V and 8 bases at J, with 24 bases between the two ends. This CDR3 has 16 amino acids. Germline loops: CDR1 MNHEY, CDR2 SMNVEV (reference sequence). The CDR3 coding sequence is TGTGCCAGCAGTCCACATCTGGGGGGGGCGGAATTCGGCTACACCTTC. Encoded protein: CASSPHLGGAEFGYTF.